This T cell receptor (beta chain) was identified during a study of T cell changes during pregnancy in multiple sclerosis. This CDR3 spans 13 amino acids. From germline, CDR1 is LNHNV and CDR2 YYDKDF (reference sequence). With respect to this clone: A junction boundary mismatches the germline segment, possibly from a read error.

Assay: immunoSEQ multiplex PCR; the TCRdb copy retains only in-frame clones and omits some. The sample includes about 53,000 clones, around 90% of them seen just once. The source material was CD8+ T cells from peripheral blood mononuclear cells, sampled before pregnancy. The chain combines TRBV15 with TRBJ1-2, with 7 nucleotides matching TRBD1. The TCR sequence derives from a female donor with multiple sclerosis, enrolled in a pregnancy study. The CDR3 region is CAASDRTGYGYTF. The CDR3 DNA follows: TGTGCCGCCAGCGACCGGACAGGCTATGGCTACACCTTC.